What follows is one T cell receptor beta chain and its context. Its antigen is not known. This sample was included in a study of T-cell memory formation after mild COVID-19. Study-wide results and limits: Later expanders leaned CD4+, whereas day 15 to 85 contracting clones were balanced CD4/CD8.

From the 5' RACE reads, TCRdb called clonotypes with MiXCR, one entry per CDR3 protein. The table records hundreds of thousands of distinct CDR3 sequences, about 23% of them present only once. Germline loops: CDR1 DFQATT, CDR2 SNEGSKA (reference sequence). The ends lost 5 bases at V and 2 bases at J; junction bases unmatched: 9. There are 14 residues in the CDR3. Sequenced sample: PBMCs or a T cell subset sorted from them (not recorded which). This clonotype originated in an adult woman who had mild COVID-19 (a few samples of this study predate the infection). Cell type and time point are not known. The chain employs TRBV20-1 and TRBJ2-7; TRBD1 matches at 7 bases. CDR3 loop: CSAFGQESTYEQYF. The CDR3 nucleotides are TGCAGTGCTTTCGGACAGGAATCTACCTACGAGCAGTACTTC.